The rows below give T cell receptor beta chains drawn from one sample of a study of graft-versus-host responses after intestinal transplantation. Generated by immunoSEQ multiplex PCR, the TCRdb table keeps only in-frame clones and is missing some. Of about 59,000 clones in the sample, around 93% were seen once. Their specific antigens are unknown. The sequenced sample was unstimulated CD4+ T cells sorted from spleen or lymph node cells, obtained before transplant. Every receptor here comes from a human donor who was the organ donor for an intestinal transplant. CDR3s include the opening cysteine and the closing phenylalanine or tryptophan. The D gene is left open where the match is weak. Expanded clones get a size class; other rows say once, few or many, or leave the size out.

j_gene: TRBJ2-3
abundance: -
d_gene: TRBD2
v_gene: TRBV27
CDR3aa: CASGGVSGTQYF
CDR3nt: TGTGCCAGCGGGGGGGTCTCGGGTACGCAGTATTTT

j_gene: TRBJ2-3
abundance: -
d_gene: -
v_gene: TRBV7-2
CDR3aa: CASAPGTDTQYF
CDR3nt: TGTGCCAGCGCGCCAGGGACAGATACGCAGTATTTT

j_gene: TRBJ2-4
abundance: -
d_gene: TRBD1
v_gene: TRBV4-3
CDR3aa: CASSQGPGQGYKNIQYF
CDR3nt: TGCGCCAGCAGCCAAGGCCCGGGACAGGGGTATAAAAACATTCAGTACTTC

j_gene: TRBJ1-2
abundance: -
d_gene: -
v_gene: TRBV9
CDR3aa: CASSVLSTNYGYTF
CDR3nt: TGTGCCAGCAGCGTACTGAGCACTAACTATGGCTACACCTTC

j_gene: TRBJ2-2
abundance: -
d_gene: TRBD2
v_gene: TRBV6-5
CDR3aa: CASSPRAGRTGELFF
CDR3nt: TGTGCCAGCAGTCCGCGAGCGGGGAGGACCGGGGAGCTGTTTTTT

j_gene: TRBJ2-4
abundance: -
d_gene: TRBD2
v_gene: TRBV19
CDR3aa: CASSIPPLAGGLAKNIQYF
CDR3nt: TGTGCCAGTAGTATCCCACCTCTAGCGGGGGGGCTGGCCAAAAACATTCAGTACTTC

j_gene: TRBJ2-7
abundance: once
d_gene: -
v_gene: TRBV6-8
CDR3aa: CASSVNYEQYF
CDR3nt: TGTGCCAGCAGTGTTAACTACGAGCAGTACTTC

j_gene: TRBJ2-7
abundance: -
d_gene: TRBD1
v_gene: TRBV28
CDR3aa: CASRRTGSVYEQYF
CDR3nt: TGTGCCAGCAGGCGGACAGGGTCTGTCTACGAGCAGTACTTC

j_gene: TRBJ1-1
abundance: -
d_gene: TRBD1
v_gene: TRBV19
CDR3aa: CASNTPGQRNTEAFF
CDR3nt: TGTGCCAGTAACACTCCGGGACAGAGGAACACTGAAGCTTTCTTT

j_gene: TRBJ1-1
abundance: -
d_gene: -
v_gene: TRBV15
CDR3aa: CATRRGRNLHGNTEAFF
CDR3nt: TGTGCCACCAGAAGGGGACGGAACTTACATGGGAACACTGAAGCTTTCTTT

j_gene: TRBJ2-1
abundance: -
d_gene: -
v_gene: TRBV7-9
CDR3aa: CASSLPPHNEQFF
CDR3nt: TGTGCCAGCAGCCTGCCCCCTCACAATGAGCAGTTCTTC

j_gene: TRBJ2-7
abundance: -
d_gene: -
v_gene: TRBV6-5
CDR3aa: CASRQLYYEQYF
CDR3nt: TGTGCCAGCAGACAGCTCTACTACGAGCAGTACTTC

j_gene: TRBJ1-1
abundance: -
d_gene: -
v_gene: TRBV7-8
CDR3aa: CASSLTGPNTEAFF
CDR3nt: TGTGCCAGCAGCTTAACCGGCCCGAACACTGAAGCTTTCTTT

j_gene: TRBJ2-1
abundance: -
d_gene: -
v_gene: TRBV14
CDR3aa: CASSQEGHNEQFF
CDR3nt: TGTGCCAGCAGCCAAGAGGGACACAATGAGCAGTTCTTC

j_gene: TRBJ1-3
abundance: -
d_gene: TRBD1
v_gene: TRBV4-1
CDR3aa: CASSQDRSSGNTIYF
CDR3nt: TGCGCCAGCAGCCAGGACAGGTCCTCTGGAAACACCATATATTTT

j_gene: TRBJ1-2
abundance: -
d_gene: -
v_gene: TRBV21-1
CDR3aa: CSRQGKGNGYTF
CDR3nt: TGCTCGCGACAGGGGAAGGGGAATGGCTACACCTTC

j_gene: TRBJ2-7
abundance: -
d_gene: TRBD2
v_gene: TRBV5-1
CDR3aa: CASSLAAWGGAYEQYF
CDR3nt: TGCGCCAGCAGCTTGGCTGCATGGGGGGGGGCCTACGAGCAGTACTTC

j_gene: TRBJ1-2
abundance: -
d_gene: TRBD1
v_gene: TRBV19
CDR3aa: CASSTHRDRKPYGYTF
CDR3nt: TGTGCCAGTAGTACCCACCGGGACAGGAAACCCTATGGCTACACCTTC

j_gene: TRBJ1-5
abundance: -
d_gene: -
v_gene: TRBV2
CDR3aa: CASRETGSNQPQHF
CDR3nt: TGTGCCAGCAGGGAAACAGGTAGCAATCAGCCCCAGCATTTT

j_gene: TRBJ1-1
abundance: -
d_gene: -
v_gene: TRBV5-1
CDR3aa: CASSLESRNTEAFF
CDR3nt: TGCGCCAGCAGCTTGGAGTCTCGGAACACTGAAGCTTTCTTT

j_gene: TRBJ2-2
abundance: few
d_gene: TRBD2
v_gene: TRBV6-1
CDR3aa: CASSEAWGGNTGELFF
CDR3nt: TGTGCCAGCAGTGAAGCATGGGGGGGGAACACCGGGGAGCTGTTTTTT

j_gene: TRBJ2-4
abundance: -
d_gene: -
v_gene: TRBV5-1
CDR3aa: CATSKDGLGAKNIQYF
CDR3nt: TGCGCCACGTCGAAGGACGGTTTGGGAGCCAAAAACATTCAGTACTTC

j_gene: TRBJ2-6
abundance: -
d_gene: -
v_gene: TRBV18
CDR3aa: CASSPYSGANVLTF
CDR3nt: TGTGCCAGCTCACCTTACTCTGGGGCCAACGTCCTGACTTTC

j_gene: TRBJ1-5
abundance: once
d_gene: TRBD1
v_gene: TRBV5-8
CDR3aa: CASSFRTGSPSNQPQHF
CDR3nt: TGTGCCAGCAGCTTTAGGACAGGAAGTCCATCTAATCAGCCCCAGCATTTT

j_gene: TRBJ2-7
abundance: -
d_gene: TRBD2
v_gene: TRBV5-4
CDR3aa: CASSPGTSGGAGEQYF
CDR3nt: TGTGCCAGCAGCCCTGGGACTAGCGGGGGGGCCGGCGAGCAGTACTTC

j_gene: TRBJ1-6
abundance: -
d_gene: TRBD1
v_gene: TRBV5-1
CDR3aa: CASRTGNSPLHF
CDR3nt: TGCGCCAGCAGGACAGGGAATTCACCCCTCCACTTT

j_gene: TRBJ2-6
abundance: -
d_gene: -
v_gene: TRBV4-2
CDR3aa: CASSQQVKAISGANVLTF
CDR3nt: TGTGCCAGCAGCCAACAGGTAAAAGCCATCTCTGGGGCCAACGTCCTGACTTTC

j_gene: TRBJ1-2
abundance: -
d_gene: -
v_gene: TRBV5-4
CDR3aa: CASSSTTLSYGYTF
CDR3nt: TGTGCCAGCAGCTCGACGACACTGAGCTATGGCTACACCTTC

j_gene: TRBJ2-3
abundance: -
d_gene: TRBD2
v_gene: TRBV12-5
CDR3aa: CASGNLAVTDTQYF
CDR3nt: TGTGCTAGTGGTAATCTAGCGGTCACAGATACGCAGTATTTT

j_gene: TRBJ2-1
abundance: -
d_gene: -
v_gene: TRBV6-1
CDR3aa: CASIVAQSSYNEQFF
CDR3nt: TGTGCCAGCATAGTAGCGCAGAGCTCCTACAATGAGCAGTTCTTC

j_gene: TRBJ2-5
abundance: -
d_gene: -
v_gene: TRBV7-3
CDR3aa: CASSSGLQETQYF
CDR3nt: TGTGCCAGCAGCTCGGGACTTCAAGAGACCCAGTACTTC

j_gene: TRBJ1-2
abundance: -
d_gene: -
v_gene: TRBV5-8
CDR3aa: CASHKAHPRKIYGYTF
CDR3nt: TGTGCCAGCCACAAGGCTCATCCACGAAAGATCTATGGCTACACCTTC

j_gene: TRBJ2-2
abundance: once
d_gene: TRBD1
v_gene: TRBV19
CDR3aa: CASSTTRQGAANTGELFF
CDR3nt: TGTGCCAGTAGTACAACACGACAGGGGGCCGCGAACACCGGGGAGCTGTTTTTT